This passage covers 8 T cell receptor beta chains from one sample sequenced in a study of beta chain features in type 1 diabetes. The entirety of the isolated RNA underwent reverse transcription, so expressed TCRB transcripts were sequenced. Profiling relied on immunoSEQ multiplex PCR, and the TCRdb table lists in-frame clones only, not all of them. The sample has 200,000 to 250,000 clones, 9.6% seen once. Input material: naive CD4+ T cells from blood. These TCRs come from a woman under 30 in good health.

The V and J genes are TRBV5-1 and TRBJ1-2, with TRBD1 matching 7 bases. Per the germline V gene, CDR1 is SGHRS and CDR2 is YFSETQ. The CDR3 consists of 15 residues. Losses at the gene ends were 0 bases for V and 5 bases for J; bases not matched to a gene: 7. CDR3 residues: CASSLGTGAMYGYTF. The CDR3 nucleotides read TGCGCCAGCAGCTTGGGTACAGGGGCGATGTATGGCTACACCTTC.

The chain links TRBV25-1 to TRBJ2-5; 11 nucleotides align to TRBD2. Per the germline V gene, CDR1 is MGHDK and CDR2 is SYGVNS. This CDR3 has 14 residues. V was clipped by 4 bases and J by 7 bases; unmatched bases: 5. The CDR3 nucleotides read TGTGCCAGCAGTGTAACTAGCGGGAGAGGGACCCAGTACTTC. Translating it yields CASSVTSGRGTQYF.

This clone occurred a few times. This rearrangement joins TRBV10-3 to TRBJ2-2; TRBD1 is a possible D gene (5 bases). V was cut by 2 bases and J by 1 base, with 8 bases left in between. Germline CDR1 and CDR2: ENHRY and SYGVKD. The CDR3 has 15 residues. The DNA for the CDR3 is TGTGCCATCAGTGAGGGGGCAGGGAACACCGGGGAGCTGTTTTTT. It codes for CAISEGAGNTGELFF.

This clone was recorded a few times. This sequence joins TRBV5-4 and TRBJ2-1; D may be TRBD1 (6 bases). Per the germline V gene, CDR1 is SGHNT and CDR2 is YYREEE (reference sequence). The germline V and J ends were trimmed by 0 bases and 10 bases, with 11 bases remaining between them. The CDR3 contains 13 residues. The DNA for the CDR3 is TGTGCCAGCAGCTTGGGGACAGCTGAGGAGCAGTTCTTC. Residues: CASSLGTAEEQFF.

This CDR3 is CASSVDRGFHTEAFF. DNA of the CDR3: TGCGCCAGCAGCGTGGACAGGGGGTTTCACACTGAAGCTTTCTTT. This chain joins TRBV5-1 and TRBJ1-1; 10 bases agree with TRBD1. Germline assignment: CDR1 SGHRS and CDR2 YFSETQ. The CDR3 has 15 residues. The V and J ends lost 4 bases and 3 bases, in that order; junction bases with no gene match: 6.

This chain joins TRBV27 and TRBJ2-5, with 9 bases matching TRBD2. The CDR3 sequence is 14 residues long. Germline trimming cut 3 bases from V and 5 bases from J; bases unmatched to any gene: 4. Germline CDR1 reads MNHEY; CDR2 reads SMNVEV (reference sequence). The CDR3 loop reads CASSFAGGPETQYF. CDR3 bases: TGTGCCAGCAGTTTTGCGGGAGGGCCGGAGACCCAGTACTTC.

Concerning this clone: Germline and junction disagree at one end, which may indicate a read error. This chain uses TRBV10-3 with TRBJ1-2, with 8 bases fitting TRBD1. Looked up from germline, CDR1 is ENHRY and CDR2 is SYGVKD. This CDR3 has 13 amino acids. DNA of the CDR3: TGTGCCATTCACCGGGACAGGACGTTCCCCGTCCTCTTC. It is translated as CAIHRDRTFPVLF.

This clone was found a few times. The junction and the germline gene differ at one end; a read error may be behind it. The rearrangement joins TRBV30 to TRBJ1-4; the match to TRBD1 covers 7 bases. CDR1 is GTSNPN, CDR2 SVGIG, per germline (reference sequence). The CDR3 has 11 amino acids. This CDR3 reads CAWSSQADRTF. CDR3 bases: TGTGCCTGGAGTAGCCAGGCGGACAGGACTTTT. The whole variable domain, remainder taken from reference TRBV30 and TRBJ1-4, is SQTIHQWPATLVQPVGSPLSLECTVEGTSNPNLYWYRQAAGRGLQLLFYSVGIGQISSEVPQNLSASRPQDRQFILSSKKLLLSDSGFYLCAWSSQADRTFGSGTQLSVL.